This passage covers 8 T cell receptor beta chains from one sample sequenced in a study of post-analysis software for immune sequencing data (dated by TCRdb to 2013 to 2016). What the work shows at the level of the full study, not this receptor alone: Patients showed significantly higher frequencies than controls for a handful of TRBV segments, among them TRBV5-6, TRBV5-1 and TRBV20-1.

Their cognate antigens are unknown. Libraries were built with PCR. TCRdb names Illumina HiSeq 2500 as the instrument used. Unique molecular identifiers were incorporated into TCR beta cDNA libraries to reduce PCR and sequencing biases. TCRdb cleaned the public reads at Q25 with fastp, built clones with MiXCR and kept in-frame beta chains. Records with the same CDR3 protein are collapsed into one entry carrying the most frequent genes and DNA. This sample holds 650,000 to 850,000 distinct CDR3 sequences; around 53% were observed only once. Of the sample, roughly 4.4% falls within the top ten clones. Sequenced sample: blood. All receptors derive from a girl aged 5-17 years with multiple sclerosis.

The V and J genes are TRBV29-1 and TRBJ2-2, with TRBD1 as a possible D gene (6 bases). Trimming removed 3 bases at V and 6 bases at J, with 8 bases between. The CDR3 extends over 12 amino acids. CDR1 is SQVTM and CDR2 is ANQGSEA in the germline V gene. The DNA of the CDR3 is TGCAGCGTTGATACAGGGCCCGGGGAGCTGTTTTTT. It yields the protein CSVDTGPGELFF.

The V call is TRBV12-3 or TRBV12-4, the J call TRBJ2-7; D not resolved. The J call may not be correct, given that the DNA end is closer to TRBJ2-5. The CDR3 has 13 amino acids. CDR3 sequence: CASSISFLETQYF. CDR3 coding DNA: TGTGCCAGCAGTATATCGTTCCTAGAGACCCAGTACTTC.

The J gene is TRBJ2-5, the V gene TRBV5-1, with 7 bases lining up with TRBD2. The junction had 15 bases not matched to a gene; V was cut back by 3 bases and J by 4 bases. This CDR3 spans 17 amino acids. Germline V gives CDR1 SGHRS, CDR2 YFSETQ. In DNA form, the CDR3 reads TGCGCCAGCAGCTCCACGTTAGCGGGCGCACAACCAGAGACCCAGTACTTC. Its protein product is CASSSTLAGAQPETQYF. Supplemented by reference TRBV5-1 and TRBJ2-5, the full variable domain reads KAGVTQTPRYLIKTRGQQVTLSCSPISGHRSVSWYQQTPGQGLQFLFEYFSETQRNKGNFPGRFSGRQFSNSRSEMNVSTLELGDSALYLCASSSTLAGAQPETQYFGPGTRLLVL.

The chain employs TRBV27 and TRBJ2-5; weak D call: TRBD2 (5 bases). The CDR3 has 17 residues. Germline CDR1 MNHEY, CDR2 SMNVEV (reference sequence). V lost 6 bases to trimming and J lost 2 bases, with 22 bases between them. The CDR3 loop is CASSLRWMAGRQETQYF. The CDR3 DNA is TGTGCCAGCAGCCTGCGGTGGATGGCGGGTCGACAAGAGACCCAGTACTTC.

This sequence joins TRBV4-1 and TRBJ2-1, with D perhaps TRBD2 (6 bases). The CDR3 spans 13 residues. Germline CDR1 is MGHRA and CDR2 is YSYEKL. The V gene lost 0 bases and the J gene lost 9 bases, with 9 bases spanning the gap. The CDR3 sequence is CASSQDMGGEQFF. The CDR3 DNA reads as TGCGCCAGCAGCCAAGATATGGGGGGTGAGCAGTTCTTC.

The genes are TRBV4-1 and TRBJ2-3; D possibly corresponds to TRBD1 (6 bases). Germline CDR1 reads MGHRA; CDR2 reads YSYEKL. The CDR3 has 16 amino acids. Trimming stripped 0 bases from V and 0 bases from J, with 10 bases between. The CDR3 protein is CASSQDKGVSTDTQYF. In DNA form, the CDR3 reads TGCGCCAGCAGCCAAGATAAGGGGGTTAGCACAGATACGCAGTATTTT.

The J gene is TRBJ1-2, the V gene TRBV20-1, with D possibly TRBD1 on 5 matching bases. The CDR3 extends over 12 amino acids. V lost 6 bases and J 8 bases, leaving 16 bases between the germline ends. Per the germline V gene, CDR1 is DFQATT and CDR2 is SNEGSKA (reference sequence). CDR3 loop: CSAHGASDGYTF. CDR3 coding DNA: TGCAGTGCGCATGGGGCATCTGACGGCTACACCTTC.

The chain couples TRBV6-5 to TRBJ1-2, with 11 bases aligning to TRBD1. In germline, CDR1 is MNHEY, CDR2 SVGAGI. This CDR3 is 14 amino acids long. With V trimmed by 5 bases and J by 3 bases, 2 bases remained unmatched. CDR3 region: CASSRDRGYYGYTF. In nucleotides, the CDR3 is TGTGCCAGCAGTCGGGACAGGGGGTACTATGGCTACACCTTC.